Listed below are T cell receptor beta chains from one sample, sequenced in a study of blood T cells in healthy people across ages. From the 5' RACE reads, TCRdb called clonotypes with MiXCR, one entry per CDR3 protein. The top ten hold around 15% of the sample, which has 850,000 or so distinct CDR3 sequences, about 28% seen once. Sequenced: blood. The source of these receptors is a woman of 80 years or more in good health. Each CDR3 is given with its conserved first and last residue. A D gene is named only where the DNA matches it firmly. Not every row has a clone size; where given, it reads once, few, many or a size class.

abundance,v_gene,d_gene,j_gene,CDR3aa,CDR3nt
few,TRBV7-9,NA,TRBJ2-1,CASSLEVGKRYNEQFF,TGTGCCAGCAGCTTAGAAGTGGGAAAAAGGTACAATGAGCAGTTCTTC
few,TRBV6-4,NA,TRBJ1-1,CASSDMAGTGSEAFF,TGTGCCAGCAGTGACATGGCCGGTACGGGAAGTGAAGCTTTCTTT
many,TRBV12-3/TRBV12-4,NA,TRBJ1-6,CASRPNHSPLHF,TGTGCCAGCCGACCAAACCACTCACCCCTCCACTTT
NA,TRBV7-2,NA,TRBJ1-1,CASSNGAANTEAFF,TGTGCCAGCAGCAACGGAGCGGCGAACACTGAAGCTTTCTTT
many,TRBV6-2/TRBV6-3,NA,TRBJ1-1,CASSFRWTEAFF,TGTGCCAGCAGTTTTCGGTGGACTGAAGCTTTCTTT
many,TRBV6-6,NA,TRBJ2-3,CASKTGELTTSTDTQYF,TGTGCCAGCAAAACGGGGGAGCTTACGACTAGCACAGATACGCAGTATTTT
few,TRBV6-6,NA,TRBJ1-1,CASSYRSTEAFF,TGTGCCAGCAGTTACCGAAGCACTGAAGCTTTCTTT
NA,TRBV20-1,TRBD2,TRBJ2-3,CSAGDLTGGSTDTQYF,TGCAGTGCTGGAGATTTGACCGGGGGGAGCACAGATACGCAGTATTTT
NA,TRBV12-3/TRBV12-4,NA,TRBJ2-5,CASSQGGHETQYF,TGTGCCAGCAGCCAAGGGGGGCATGAGACCCAGTACTTC
few,TRBV7-2,NA,TRBJ2-2,CASSSTLGQRGTNTGELFF,TGTGCCAGCAGCTCTACGTTAGGACAAAGAGGAACGAACACCGGGGAGCTGTTTTTT
many,TRBV12-3/TRBV12-4,TRBD1,TRBJ1-2,CASSLTRTGQGGYTF,TGTGCCAGCAGTTTAACTAGGACAGGCCAGGGTGGCTACACCTTC
many,TRBV4-2,TRBD2,TRBJ2-1,CASSQVGTGGPKRGFF,TGTGCCAGCAGCCAAGTCGGAACGGGGGGGCCAAAAAGAGGGTTCTTC
few,TRBV25-1,NA,TRBJ2-2,CASLAGSTTGELFF,TGTGCCAGCCTGGCGGGGTCGACCACCGGGGAGCTGTTTTTT
many,TRBV20-1,NA,TRBJ1-2,CSAPPDGNYGYTF,TGCAGTGCTCCCCCGGACGGAAACTATGGCTACACCTTC
many,TRBV11-2,TRBD1,TRBJ2-3,CASSPWGQISTDTQYF,TGTGCCAGCAGCCCGTGGGGACAGATTAGCACAGATACGCAGTATTTT
many,TRBV20-1,NA,TRBJ2-1,CSAFQGKYNEQFF,TGCAGTGCTTTTCAGGGGAAATACAATGAGCAGTTCTTC
NA,TRBV20-1,NA,TRBJ2-7,CSASPGTADSYEQYF,TGCAGTGCTAGTCCCGGTACAGCGGACTCCTACGAGCAGTACTTC
once,TRBV4-3,NA,TRBJ1-2,CASSQGTVVSYGYTF,TGCGCCAGCAGCCAAGGGACAGTAGTTAGCTATGGCTACACCTTC
NA,TRBV12-3/TRBV12-4,NA,TRBJ2-7,CASTTGGVSYEQYF,TGTGCCAGCACCACTGGGGGAGTATCCTACGAGCAGTACTTC
many,TRBV28,TRBD1,TRBJ2-1,CASSLGTGGTYNEQFF,TGTGCCAGCAGTCTTGGGACAGGGGGCACCTACAATGAGCAGTTCTTC
many,TRBV20-1,NA,TRBJ2-5,CSAREEPKGGETQYF,TGCAGTGCTAGAGAGGAACCAAAGGGCGGTGAGACCCAGTACTTC
NA,TRBV29-1,NA,TRBJ2-5,CSVEPGRLNEQYF,TGCAGCGTTGAACCCGGGCGTTTAAATGAGCAGTACTTC
few,TRBV6-5,NA,TRBJ1-2,CASSYGFGTSLYTF,TGTGCCAGCAGTTACGGTTTCGGGACAAGTCTCTACACCTTC
many,TRBV28,TRBD2,TRBJ2-1,CASSPGLAGGSFEQFF,TGTGCCAGCAGTCCCGGACTAGCGGGGGGGTCTTTTGAGCAGTTCTTC
many,TRBV24-1,NA,TRBJ2-1,CATSDPRRRAGEQFF,TGTGCCACCAGTGATCCCCGTCGTAGGGCGGGGGAGCAGTTCTTC
NA,TRBV11-2,TRBD2,TRBJ2-1,CASSPERGVFF,TGTGCCAGCAGCCCGGAGCGGGGGGTGTTCTTC
many,TRBV20-1,NA,TRBJ1-2,CSARDGALANYGYTF,TGCAGTGCTAGAGATGGGGCCCTAGCTAACTATGGCTACACCTTC
NA,TRBV20-1,NA,TRBJ1-1,CSALPGSGGTEAFF,TGCAGTGCACTCCCAGGTTCGGGGGGCACTGAAGCTTTCTTT
many,TRBV25-1,NA,TRBJ2-4,CASSTGSWKNIQYF,TGTGCCAGCAGTACAGGGTCATGGAAAAACATTCAGTACTTC